Sequencing of this T cell receptor (beta chain) was carried out in a study of low-dose radiotherapy and immunotherapy resistance in tumors. Study-level background: Doses of 0.5 Gy per fraction every 2 weeks, totaling 6.5 Gy, went to Cohort 1.

Time point specified: after trial treatment. Noted treatment: LDRT plus nivolumab, ipilimumab, low-dose cyclophosphamide and aspirin (RACIN trial). The V segment lost 1 base and the J segment 2 bases; nucleotides outside the gene matches: 7. There are 16 residues in the CDR3. Per germline, CDR1 MGHRA and CDR2 YSYEKL. cDNA synthesis used a TRAV/TRBV-specific primer set for both chains. TCRs were amplified for roughly 20 PCR cycles with a constant-region primer and V-primer adapter. mRNA that had been isolated underwent amplification through in vitro transcription. MiXCR, run by TCRdb on the reads, gives a single entry per CDR3 protein. This table has about 91,000 distinct CDR3 sequences, 20% to 25% appearing once. This clonotype has at least ten counts.

This sample comprised PBMCs, obtained after low-dose radiotherapy plus immunotherapy. The TCR originated in a female donor with ovarian cancer. The rearrangement links TRBV4-1 to TRBJ2-7; 8 nucleotides align to TRBD2. The CDR3 coding sequence is TGCGCCAGCAGCCAAGCCCACACTAGCGGCACCTACGAGCAGTACTTC. It encodes CASSQAHTSGTYEQYF.